Following are 21 T cell receptor beta chains from one sample sequenced in a study of blood T cells in healthy people across ages. Sample-barcoded 5' priming and a J-beta primer mix drove a second PCR of about 7 to 11 cycles. TCRdb fed the 5' RACE reads into MiXCR, producing one record per CDR3 protein. This table holds about a million distinct CDR3 sequences, around 48% found once. Sequencing was performed on blood. The receptors here all came from a man between 25 and 39 years old in good health.

This clonotype came up once. A much larger clone differs from this one at a single base, so this may be a read error. The chain employs TRBV10-3 and TRBJ2-7; 10 bases line up with TRBD1. The CDR3 is 13 amino acids. Germline V gives CDR1 ENHRY, CDR2 SYGVKD. CDR3 in amino acids: CTINPTGGHEQYF. The CDR3 DNA reads TGTACCATCAACCCGACAGGGGGCCACGAGCAGTACTTC.

This clonotype has more than one count but fewer than ten. A much larger clone differs by one base, so this may be a read error. This chain uses TRBV20-1 with TRBJ1-1; D is unclear. Germline-derived CDR1 and CDR2 are DFQATT and SNEGSKA (reference sequence). This CDR3 is 14 amino acids long. V was pared by 3 bases and J by 6 bases, with 17 bases between. The CDR3 loop reads CSASVVGSGAEAFF. The CDR3, as DNA: TGCAGTGCTAGTGTTGTCGGGAGTGGCGCTGAAGCTTTCTTT.

There are a few counts of this clonotype. The V call is TRBV12-3 or TRBV12-4, the J call TRBJ2-2, with D perhaps matching TRBD1 or TRBD2 (5 bases each). This CDR3 has 18 amino acids. Between the trimmed V and J ends, which lost 3 bases and 1 base, there was a span of 18 bases. The chain's CDR3 is CASSLVVFGAGNTGELFF. The DNA for the CDR3 is TGTGCCAGCAGTTTGGTGGTTTTCGGGGCAGGGAACACCGGGGAGCTGTTTTTT.

This clonotype was counted between two and nine times. The chain joins TRBV20-1 to TRBJ2-5, with 9 nucleotides matching TRBD1. Germline CDR1 and CDR2: DFQATT and SNEGSKA (reference sequence). J gave up 4 bases and V 1 base, and 4 bases lay outside the gene matches. The CDR3 totals 14 residues. In DNA form, the CDR3 reads TGCAGTGCTAGAGTAGGGACAGGGATAGAGACCCAGTACTTC. Its translation is CSARVGTGIETQYF.

This sequence joins TRBV6-5 and TRBJ2-4, with D possibly matching TRBD1 (6 bases). V was cut by 7 bases and J by 12 bases, with 13 bases left in between. The CDR3 runs 11 residues. Per the germline V gene, CDR1 is MNHEY and CDR2 is SVGAGI. CDR3 in DNA: TGTGCCAGCACTCAAGGGACAAGTCAGTACTTC. Encoded protein: CASTQGTSQYF.

This rearrangement joins TRBV28 to TRBJ2-7; D ambiguous. The V gene's germline CDR1 is MDHEN and CDR2 SYDVKM. The CDR3 is 15 amino acids. V was cut by 5 bases and J by 1 base, with 15 bases left in between. CDR3 in DNA: TGTGCCAGCAGTCCCCCTACGGAAAATTCCTACGAGCAGTACTTC. The encoded protein is CASSPPTENSYEQYF.

The chain carries TRBV10-3 and TRBJ1-5; TRBD1 matches at 10 bases. CDR3 size: 17 residues. Germline-derived CDR1 and CDR2 are ENHRY and SYGVKD. V was clipped by 10 bases and J by 1 base; unmatched bases: 13. CDR3 sequence (DNA): TGTGCCACCTCCGGGACAGGGGCTGGAGGGAGCAATCAGCCCCAGCATTTT. It codes for CATSGTGAGGSNQPQHF.

In this sample, this clonotype turned up a few times. The chain employs TRBV6-5 and TRBJ1-2; weak D call: TRBD1 (5 bases). The ends were cut back, 4 bases at V and 2 bases at J, with 11 bases in the middle. CDR1 and CDR2 from the germline V gene are MNHEY and SVGAGI. CDR3 length: 14 amino acids. The CDR3 nucleotides are TGTGCCAGCAGTTCCCTTCAGGGAAACTATGGCTACACCTTC. Translated, it gives CASSSLQGNYGYTF.

This clonotype has more than one count but fewer than ten. The chain is built from TRBV5-1 and TRBJ2-3, with 9 bases aligning to TRBD2. CDR1 is SGHRS, CDR2 YFSETQ, per germline. V trimming: 3 bases; J trimming: 2 bases; junction bases outside the gene matches: 4. This CDR3 is built from 15 residues. The CDR3 region is CASSSPSGDTDTQYF. The CDR3 DNA reads TGCGCCAGCAGCTCTCCTAGCGGGGACACAGATACGCAGTATTTT.

The V and J genes are TRBV5-1 and TRBJ2-5; weak D call: TRBD2 (6 bases). V was pared by 2 bases and J by 5 bases, with 22 bases between. The CDR3 has 17 residues. Germline CDR1 is SGHRS and CDR2 is YFSETQ. CDR3 region: CASSLRLANILQETQYF. The CDR3 nucleotides are TGCGCCAGCAGCTTACGGCTAGCGAACATTCTTCAGGAGACCCAGTACTTC.

The chain links TRBV6-5 to TRBJ2-2; 9 bases are a match to TRBD1. Per germline, CDR1 MNHEY and CDR2 SVGAGI. The CDR3 covers 14 residues. V shed 4 bases and J 6 bases; nucleotides not matched to a gene: 3. CDR3 bases: TGTGCCAGCAGTTCACGACAGGGGGCCGGGGAGCTGTTTTTT. Translation: CASSSRQGAGELFF.

The chain employs TRBV6-6 and TRBJ2-2, with TRBD1 matching over 8 bases. Germline lookup yields CDR1 MNHNY and CDR2 SVGAGI (reference sequence). V shed 5 bases, J shed 4 bases, and the junction held 6 bases outside the gene matches. The CDR3 is made up of 15 amino acids. CDR3 sequence reads: CASSKNRGFTGELFF. The CDR3 DNA reads TGTGCCAGCAGTAAGAACAGGGGGTTCACCGGGGAGCTGTTTTTT.

This chain connects TRBV27 to TRBJ1-6; a possible D gene is TRBD1 (6 bases). The ends were cut back, 3 bases at V and 7 bases at J, with 16 bases in the middle. Germline V gives CDR1 MNHEY, CDR2 SMNVEV (reference sequence). The CDR3 loop spans 16 amino acids. CDR3 DNA sequence: TGTGCCAGCAGTTTCTCGAGGCAGGGGTCAAATTCACCCCTCCACTTT. Translation gives CASSFSRQGSNSPLHF.

This chain joins TRBV27 and TRBJ1-4; D is undetermined. V was trimmed by 5 bases and J by 5 bases, leaving 9 bases between them. This CDR3 comprises 13 residues. Germline lookup yields CDR1 MNHEY and CDR2 SMNVEV (reference sequence). The CDR3 DNA reads as TGTGCCAGCAGTACCATAAGAAATGAAAAACTGTTTTTT. Protein: CASSTIRNEKLFF.

Notes on this clonotype: An end of the junction does not agree with germline; a read error may underlie this. This chain links TRBV6-5 with TRBJ2-1; 7 bases are a match to TRBD1. CDR1 MNHEY and CDR2 SVGAGI come from the germline V gene. The CDR3 consists of 12 residues. CDR3 residues: CASSPQGHEHFF. In nucleotides, the CDR3 is TGTGCCAGCAGCCCACAGGGGCATGAGCACTTCTTC.

The V call is TRBV7-9, the J call TRBJ1-4; D might be TRBD1 (5 bases). The CDR3 is 14 amino acids. The V gene's germline CDR1 is SEHNR and CDR2 FQNEAQ (reference sequence). Trimming took off 5 bases at V and 1 base at J, with 8 bases between the two ends. The CDR3: CASSRGVTNEKLFF. The CDR3 nucleotides read TGTGCCAGCAGCAGAGGGGTAACTAATGAAAAACTGTTTTTT.

The rearrangement joins TRBV6-2 or TRBV6-3 to TRBJ2-7, with 7 positions matching TRBD2. The CDR3 length is 18 residues. Trimming removed 0 bases from V and 0 bases from J; junction bases left unmatched: 11. Germline V gene data show CDR1 as MNHEY and CDR2 as SVGEGT. The CDR3 loop is CASSYSGNRGESSYEQYF. The CDR3 DNA sequence: TGTGCCAGCAGTTACTCGGGGAATCGGGGGGAGAGCTCCTACGAGCAGTACTTC.

This clonotype was seen only a few times. J is TRBJ2-7 and V is TRBV6-5, with a weak D call TRBD2 (6 bases). The germline V and J ends were trimmed by 11 bases and 4 bases, with 24 bases remaining between them. The CDR3 length is 15 residues. Germline V gene data show CDR1 as MNHEY and CDR2 as SVGAGI. The CDR3, as DNA: TGTGCCCGCCAGGGACGATCGGGAGTCTATTACGAGCAGTACTTC. Translating it yields CARQGRSGVYYEQYF.

In its sample, this clonotype was seen a few times. J is TRBJ2-3 and V is TRBV5-1, with a weak D call TRBD1 (6 bases). CDR1 is SGHRS, CDR2 YFSETQ, per germline. The CDR3 is made up of 15 amino acids. V shed 3 bases and J shed 4 bases, with 15 bases lying between them. The CDR3 sequence is CASSYTGQLADTQYF. The CDR3 DNA sequence: TGCGCCAGCAGCTATACAGGACAGTTGGCAGATACGCAGTATTTT.

This clonotype is a singleton in its sample. The chain uses TRBV12-3 or TRBV12-4 and TRBJ2-7; D possibly matches TRBD1 or TRBD2 (5 bases each). V was cut by 5 bases and J by 5 bases, with 16 bases left in between. This CDR3 has 14 residues. For the CDR3, the DNA is TGTGCCAGCAGTGTATGGGGGTCGGTCCACGAGCAGTACTTC. This sequence encodes CASSVWGSVHEQYF.

This clonotype showed up just once. This chain uses TRBV3-1 with TRBJ2-3, with TRBD2 matching over 8 bases. V lost 4 bases and J lost 4; bases outside the gene matches: 10. The CDR3 is 16 amino acids. The germline V gene encodes CDR1 LGHDT and CDR2 YNNKEL (reference sequence). CDR3 protein: CASSPKRGLASDTQYF. CDR3 nucleotide sequence: TGTGCCAGCAGCCCTAAGCGGGGGCTGGCATCAGATACGCAGTATTTT.